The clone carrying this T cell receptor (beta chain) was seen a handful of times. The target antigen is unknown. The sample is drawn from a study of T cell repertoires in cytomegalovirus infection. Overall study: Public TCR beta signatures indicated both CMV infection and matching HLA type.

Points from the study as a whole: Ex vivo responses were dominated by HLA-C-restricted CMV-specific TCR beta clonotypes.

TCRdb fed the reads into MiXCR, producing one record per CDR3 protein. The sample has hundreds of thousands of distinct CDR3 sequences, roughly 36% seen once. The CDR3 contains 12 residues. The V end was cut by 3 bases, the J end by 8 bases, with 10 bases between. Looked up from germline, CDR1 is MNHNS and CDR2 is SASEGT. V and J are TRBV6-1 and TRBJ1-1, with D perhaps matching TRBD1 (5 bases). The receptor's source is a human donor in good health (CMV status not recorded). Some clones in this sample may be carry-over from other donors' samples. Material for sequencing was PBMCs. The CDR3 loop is CASSDWGREAFF. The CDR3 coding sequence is TGTGCCAGCAGTGATTGGGGCAGGGAAGCTTTCTTT.